These 2 T cell receptor beta chains share one sample of origin, sequenced in a study of cytomegalovirus exposure and HLA in healthy donors. The data were produced by immunoSEQ multiplex PCR, yet TCRdb's version contains in-frame clones alone and is incomplete. This table holds some 110,000 clones, 94% found once. The sequencing input was PBMCs. The origin of the receptors is a young woman in good health and CMV-seronegative.

This sequence joins TRBV7-9 and TRBJ1-4, with 7 nucleotides matching TRBD1. V gave up 7 bases and J gave up 3 bases; unmatched junction bases: 5. The CDR3 loop spans 14 amino acids. Germline V gives CDR1 SEHNR, CDR2 FQNEAQ (reference sequence). The CDR3 region is CASTGTDSNEKLFF. The CDR3 DNA follows: TGTGCCAGCACCGGGACAGACTCTAATGAAAAACTGTTTTTT.

This rearrangement joins TRBV28 to TRBJ1-5; TRBD1 might be the D (5 bases). V dropped 6 bases and J dropped 6 bases, with 15 bases sitting between them. Germline V lookup: CDR1 MDHEN, CDR2 SYDVKM. The CDR3 is 14 amino acids. CDR3 in amino acids: CASRKGGATQPQHF. The CDR3 DNA follows: TGTGCCAGCAGAAAGGGTGGGGCTACTCAGCCCCAGCATTTT.